The rows below give T cell receptor beta chains drawn from one sample of a study of shared T cell receptors in the human thymus. Repertoires were generated with immunoSEQ multiplex PCR, while TCRdb's copy carries only in-frame clones and drops some. The sample carries under 700,000 clones, approximately 80% recorded once. These same records also appear under a second study, on human thymus T cells.

The sample taken for sequencing was thymocytes. Every receptor here comes from a boy under three years old with a congenital heart defect. Each CDR3 is given with its conserved first and last residue. The D gene is left open where the match is weak. Size tells how often a clone was seen (once, few, many) or the class of an expanded clone, and some rows leave it out.

D: -; V: TRBV10-3; J: TRBJ2-7; size: -; DNA: TGTGCCATCAGTGATCGCCCCGCGGGAAAGTACTTC; CDR3: CAISDRPAGKYF
D: TRBD1; V: TRBV28; J: TRBJ1-1; size: -; DNA: TGTGCCAGCAGGAACCGGGACAGGGCGAGGACTGAAGCTTTCTTT; CDR3: CASRNRDRARTEAFF
D: -; V: TRBV4-3; J: TRBJ2-3; size: -; DNA: TGCGCCAGCAGCCAAGCCCACAGGAGAGTCGGCACAGATACGCAGTATTTT; CDR3: CASSQAHRRVGTDTQYF
D: TRBD2; V: TRBV7-9; J: TRBJ2-7; size: -; DNA: TGTGCCAGCAGCCCGGGGACTAGCGGGAGGGCCGGCGAGCAGTACTTC; CDR3: CASSPGTSGRAGEQYF
D: TRBD1; V: TRBV6-1; J: TRBJ1-5; size: -; DNA: TGTGCCAGCAAAGACAGGGGGCCGGGTCAGCCCCAGCATTTT; CDR3: CASKDRGPGQPQHF
D: -; V: TRBV5-4; J: TRBJ2-1; size: once; DNA: TGTGCCAGCAGCTTGGAGGGAGAAGCCTACAATGAGCAGTTCTTC; CDR3: CASSLEGEAYNEQFF
D: TRBD2; V: TRBV2; J: TRBJ2-1; size: -; DNA: TGTGCCTGTGCTAGCGGGACCTACAATGAGCAGTTCTTC; CDR3: CACASGTYNEQFF
D: -; V: TRBV5-5; J: TRBJ1-1; size: -; DNA: TGTGCCAGCGTCTTGGGGCCTGAAGCTTTCTTT; CDR3: CASVLGPEAFF
D: -; V: TRBV6-5; J: TRBJ2-5; size: -; DNA: TGTGCCAGCAGTTACTCTGCGGAAGAGACCCAGTACTTC; CDR3: CASSYSAEETQYF
D: -; V: TRBV2; J: TRBJ1-5; size: -; DNA: TGTGCCAGCAGGGGCAGTCGCAATCAGCCCCAGCATTTT; CDR3: CASRGSRNQPQHF
D: TRBD2; V: TRBV7-2; J: TRBJ2-1; size: -; DNA: TGTGCCAGCAGCTCCCAAACTGAGCGGGATCGGTCTCAGCAGTTCTTC; CDR3: CASSSQTERDRSQQFF
D: TRBD2; V: TRBV11-2; J: TRBJ2-7; size: -; DNA: TGTGCCAGCAGAAGCGGGGACCTCTACGAGCAGTACTTC; CDR3: CASRSGDLYEQYF
D: -; V: TRBV19; J: TRBJ1-3; size: few; DNA: TGTGCCAGTAGCAATGAACAGGGAGATCGTCCTGGAAACACCATATATTTT; CDR3: CASSNEQGDRPGNTIYF